Listed below are T cell receptor beta chains from one sample, sequenced in a study of post-analysis software for immune sequencing data. MiXCR was run by TCRdb on the PCR reads, yielding one entry per CDR3 protein. The sample has approximately 770,000 distinct CDR3 sequences; 46% are singletons. Source material: blood. The receptors here all came from a girl under 18 with multiple sclerosis. CDR3s include the opening cysteine and the closing phenylalanine or tryptophan. The D gene is left open where the match is weak.

TRBV6-1	-	TRBJ1-4	TGTGCCAGCAGTGAAGCGACCCAGGGTGCCGGTAATGAAAAACTGTTTTTT	CASSEATQGAGNEKLFF
TRBV7-6	TRBD2	TRBJ2-7	TGTGCCAGCAGCATGGGGGCCGGACTAGCGGGAGACCCGCAGCCCTACGAGCAGTACTTC	CASSMGAGLAGDPQPYEQYF
TRBV7-9	TRBD2	TRBJ2-3	TGTGCCAGCAGCCCTCCGGGAGGGCCCTCCGCAGATACGCAGTATTTT	CASSPPGGPSADTQYF
TRBV6-5	TRBD1	TRBJ2-7	TGTGCCAGCAGTTACGGGACAGGGATAAGCGAGCAGTACTTC	CASSYGTGISEQYF
TRBV29-1	-	TRBJ2-1	TGCAGCGTTGAAGCTAGTTCCAATGAGCAGTTCTTC	CSVEASSNEQFF
TRBV7-9	TRBD2	TRBJ2-1	TGTGCCAGCAGCCCAACCGTGGGGGGGAGGGTCACCTACAATGAGCAGTTCTTC	CASSPTVGGRVTYNEQFF
TRBV30	-	TRBJ2-1	TGTGCCTGGGGGGCCAATGAGCAGTTCTTC	CAWGANEQFF
TRBV7-6	TRBD2	TRBJ2-7	TGTGCCAGCAGCTTGGGCGGGAGGTCCCACGAGCAGTACTTC	CASSLGGRSHEQYF
TRBV7-2	TRBD2	TRBJ2-1	TGTGCCAGCAGCGTACCTAGCGGGAGTGGGTACAATGAGCAGTTCTTC	CASSVPSGSGYNEQFF
TRBV20-1	TRBD2	TRBJ2-7	TGCAGTGCCCCCCGACTAGCGGACCCCTACGAGCAGTACTTC	CSAPRLADPYEQYF
TRBV29-1	-	TRBJ1-2	TGCAGCGTCCGCGGATTCGGGGGCACAGAGGATGGCTACACCTTC	CSVRGFGGTEDGYTF
TRBV25-1	TRBD2	TRBJ2-1	TGTGCCAGCAGTGAATTAGGCTACAGCCCGGGACTAGCGGGAGGCAATGAGCAGTTCTTC	CASSELGYSPGLAGGNEQFF